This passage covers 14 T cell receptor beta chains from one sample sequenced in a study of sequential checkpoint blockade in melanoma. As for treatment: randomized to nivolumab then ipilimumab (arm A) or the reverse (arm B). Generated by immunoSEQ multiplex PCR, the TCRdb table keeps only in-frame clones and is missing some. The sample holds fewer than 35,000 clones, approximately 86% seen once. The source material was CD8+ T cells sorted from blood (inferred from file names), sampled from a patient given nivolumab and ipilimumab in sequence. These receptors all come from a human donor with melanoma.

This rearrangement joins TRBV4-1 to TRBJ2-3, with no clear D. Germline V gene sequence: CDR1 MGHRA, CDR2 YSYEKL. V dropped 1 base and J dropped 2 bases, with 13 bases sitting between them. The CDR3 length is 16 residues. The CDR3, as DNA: TGCGCCAGCAGCCAAGTTCCAGCGCCTTCCACAGATACGCAGTATTTT. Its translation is CASSQVPAPSTDTQYF.

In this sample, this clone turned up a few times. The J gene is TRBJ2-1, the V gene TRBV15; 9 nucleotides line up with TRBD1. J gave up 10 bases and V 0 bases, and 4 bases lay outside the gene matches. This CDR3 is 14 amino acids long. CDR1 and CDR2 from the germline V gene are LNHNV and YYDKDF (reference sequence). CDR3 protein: CATSRDAGQGEQFF. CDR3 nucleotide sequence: TGTGCCACCAGCAGAGATGCGGGACAGGGCGAGCAGTTCTTC.

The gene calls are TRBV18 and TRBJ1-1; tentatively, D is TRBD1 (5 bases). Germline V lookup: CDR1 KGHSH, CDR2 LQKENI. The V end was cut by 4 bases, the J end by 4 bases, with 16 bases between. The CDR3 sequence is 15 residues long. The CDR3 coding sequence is TGTGCCAGCTCACAATCGACAGCCCCAGCCACTGAAGCTTTCTTT. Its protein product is CASSQSTAPATEAFF.

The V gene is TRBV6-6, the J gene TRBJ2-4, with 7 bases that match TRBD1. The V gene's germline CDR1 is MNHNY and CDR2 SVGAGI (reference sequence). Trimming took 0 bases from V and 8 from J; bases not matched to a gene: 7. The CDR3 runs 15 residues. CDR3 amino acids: CASSYSDRVRDIQYF. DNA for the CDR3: TGTGCCAGCAGTTACTCAGACAGGGTTCGGGACATTCAGTACTTC.

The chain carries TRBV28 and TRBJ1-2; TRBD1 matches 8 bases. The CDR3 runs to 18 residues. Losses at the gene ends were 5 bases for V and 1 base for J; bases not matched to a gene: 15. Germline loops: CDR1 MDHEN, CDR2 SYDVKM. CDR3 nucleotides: TGTGCCAGCAGTCCTCACGACAGGGGCGGCGGGGTTAACTATGGCTACACCTTC. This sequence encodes CASSPHDRGGGVNYGYTF.

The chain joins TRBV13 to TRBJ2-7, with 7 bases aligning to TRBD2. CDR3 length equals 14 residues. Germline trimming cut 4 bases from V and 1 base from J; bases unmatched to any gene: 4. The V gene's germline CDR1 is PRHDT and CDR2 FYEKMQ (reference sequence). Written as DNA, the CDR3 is TGTGCCAGCAGCTCGGGACTAACTTCCTACGAGCAGTACTTC. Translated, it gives CASSSGLTSYEQYF.

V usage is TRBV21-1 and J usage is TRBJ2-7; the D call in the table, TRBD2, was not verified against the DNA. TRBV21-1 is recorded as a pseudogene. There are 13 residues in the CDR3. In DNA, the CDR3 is TGTGCCAGCAGCAACCGAGGCTCATACGAGCAGTACTTC. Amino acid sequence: CASSNRGSYEQYF.

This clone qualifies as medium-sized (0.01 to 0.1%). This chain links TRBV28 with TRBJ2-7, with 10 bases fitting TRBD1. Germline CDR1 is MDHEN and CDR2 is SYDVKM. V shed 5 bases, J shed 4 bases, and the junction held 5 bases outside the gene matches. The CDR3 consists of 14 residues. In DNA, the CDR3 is TGTGCCAGCAGTCGGACAGGGGGAGCTTACGAGCAGTACTTC. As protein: CASSRTGGAYEQYF.

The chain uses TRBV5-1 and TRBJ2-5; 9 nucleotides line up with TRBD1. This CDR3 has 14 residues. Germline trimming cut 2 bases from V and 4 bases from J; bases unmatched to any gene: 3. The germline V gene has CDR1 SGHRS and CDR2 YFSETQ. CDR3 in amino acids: CASSFQGQGETQYF. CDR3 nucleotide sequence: TGCGCCAGCAGCTTCCAGGGACAGGGAGAGACCCAGTACTTC.

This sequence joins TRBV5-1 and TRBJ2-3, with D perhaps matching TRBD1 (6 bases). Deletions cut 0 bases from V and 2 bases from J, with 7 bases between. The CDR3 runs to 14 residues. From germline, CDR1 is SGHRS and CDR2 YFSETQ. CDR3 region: CASSLGTDTDTQYF. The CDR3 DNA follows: TGCGCCAGCAGCTTGGGGACAGACACAGATACGCAGTATTTT.

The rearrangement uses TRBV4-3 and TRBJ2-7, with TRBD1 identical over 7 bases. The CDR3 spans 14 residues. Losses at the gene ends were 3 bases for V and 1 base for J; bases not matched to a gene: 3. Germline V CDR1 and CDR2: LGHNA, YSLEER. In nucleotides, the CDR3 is TGCGCCAGCAGCCATAGGGGGCGATCCTACGAGCAGTACTTC. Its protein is CASSHRGRSYEQYF.

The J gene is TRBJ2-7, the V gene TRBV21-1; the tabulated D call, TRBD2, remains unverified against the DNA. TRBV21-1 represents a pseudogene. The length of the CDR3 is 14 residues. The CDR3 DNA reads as TGTGCCAGCAGCAAATGGGACTACCCAAGCGAGCAGTACTTC. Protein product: CASSKWDYPSEQYF.

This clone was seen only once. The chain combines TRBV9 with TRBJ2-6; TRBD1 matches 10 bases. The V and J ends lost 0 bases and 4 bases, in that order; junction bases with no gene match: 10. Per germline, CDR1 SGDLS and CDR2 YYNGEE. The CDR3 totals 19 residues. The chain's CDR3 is CASSVALGQGVLGANVLTF. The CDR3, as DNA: TGTGCCAGCAGCGTAGCTCTCGGACAGGGGGTACTGGGGGCCAACGTCCTGACTTTC.

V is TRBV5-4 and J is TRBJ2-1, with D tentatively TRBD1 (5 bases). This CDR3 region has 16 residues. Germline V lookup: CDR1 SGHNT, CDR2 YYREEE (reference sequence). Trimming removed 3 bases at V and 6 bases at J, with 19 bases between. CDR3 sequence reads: CASSSSVDNPVNEQFF. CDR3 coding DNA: TGTGCCAGCAGCTCATCTGTGGACAATCCTGTCAATGAGCAGTTCTTC.